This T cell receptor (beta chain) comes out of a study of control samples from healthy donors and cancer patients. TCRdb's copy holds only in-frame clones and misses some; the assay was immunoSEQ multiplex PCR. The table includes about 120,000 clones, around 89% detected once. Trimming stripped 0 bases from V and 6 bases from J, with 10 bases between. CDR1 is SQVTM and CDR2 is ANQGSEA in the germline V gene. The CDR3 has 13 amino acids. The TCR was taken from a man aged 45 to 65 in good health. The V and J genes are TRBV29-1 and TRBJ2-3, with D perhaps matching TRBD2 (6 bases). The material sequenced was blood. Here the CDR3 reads CSVEDEGGDTQYF. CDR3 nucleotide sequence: TGCAGCGTTGAAGACGAAGGAGGGGATACGCAGTATTTT.